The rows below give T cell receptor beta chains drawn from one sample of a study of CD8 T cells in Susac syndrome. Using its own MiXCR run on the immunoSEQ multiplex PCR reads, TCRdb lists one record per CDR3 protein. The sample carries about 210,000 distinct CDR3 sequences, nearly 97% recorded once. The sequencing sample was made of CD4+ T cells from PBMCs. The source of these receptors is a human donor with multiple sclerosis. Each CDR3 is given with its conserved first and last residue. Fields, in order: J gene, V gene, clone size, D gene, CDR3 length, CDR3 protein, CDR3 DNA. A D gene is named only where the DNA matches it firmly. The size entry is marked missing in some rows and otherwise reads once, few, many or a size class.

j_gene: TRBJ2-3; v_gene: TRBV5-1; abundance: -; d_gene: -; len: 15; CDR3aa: CASSLALGNADTQYF; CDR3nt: TGCGCCAGCAGCTTGGCCCTAGGGAATGCAGATACGCAGTATTTT
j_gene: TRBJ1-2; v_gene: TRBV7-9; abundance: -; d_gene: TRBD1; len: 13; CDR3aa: CASSPGQYEGYTF; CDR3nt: TGTGCCAGCAGCCCGGGACAGTACGAAGGCTACACCTTC
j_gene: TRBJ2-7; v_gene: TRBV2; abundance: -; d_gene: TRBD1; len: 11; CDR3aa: CASRRRDRGRF; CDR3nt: TGTGCCAGCAGAAGGCGCGACAGGGGGCGGTTC
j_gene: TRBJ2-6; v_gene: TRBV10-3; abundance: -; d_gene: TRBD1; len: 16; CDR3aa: CAIRGTGRSGANVLTF; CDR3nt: TGTGCCATCAGAGGGACAGGACGCTCTGGGGCCAACGTCCTGACTTTC
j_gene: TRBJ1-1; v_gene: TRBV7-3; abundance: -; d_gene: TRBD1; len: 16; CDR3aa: CASSLDPPGQPTEAFF; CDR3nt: TGTGCCAGCAGCTTAGACCCCCCGGGACAGCCCACTGAAGCTTTCTTT
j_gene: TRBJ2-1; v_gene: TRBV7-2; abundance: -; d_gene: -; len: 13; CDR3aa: CASSLQRGHEQFF; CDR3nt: TGTGCCAGCAGCCTACAGAGGGGACACGAGCAGTTCTTC
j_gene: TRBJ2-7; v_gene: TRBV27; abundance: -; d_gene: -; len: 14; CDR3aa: CASSPRGISYEQYF; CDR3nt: TGTGCCAGCAGTCCCCGAGGGATTTCCTACGAGCAGTACTTC
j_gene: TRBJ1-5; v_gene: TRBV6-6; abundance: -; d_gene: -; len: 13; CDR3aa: CASSYGGTQPQHF; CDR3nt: TGTGCCAGCAGTTACGGGGGAACGCAGCCCCAGCATTTT
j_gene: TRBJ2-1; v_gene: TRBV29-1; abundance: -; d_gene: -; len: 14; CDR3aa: CSVVSGEGYNEQFF; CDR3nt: TGCAGCGTTGTCTCGGGAGAAGGCTACAATGAGCAGTTCTTC
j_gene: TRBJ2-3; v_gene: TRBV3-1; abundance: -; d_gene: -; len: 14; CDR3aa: CATGPHDMADTQYF; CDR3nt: TGTGCCACTGGGCCTCATGACATGGCAGATACGCAGTATTTT
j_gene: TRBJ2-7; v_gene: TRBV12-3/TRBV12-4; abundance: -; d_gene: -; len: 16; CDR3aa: CASSGPLLVQPGEQYF; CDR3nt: TGTGCCAGCAGTGGTCCTCTTTTAGTCCAGCCAGGGGAGCAGTACTTC
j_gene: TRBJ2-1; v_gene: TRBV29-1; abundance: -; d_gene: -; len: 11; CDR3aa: CSVEAVYEQFF; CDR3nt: TGCAGCGTTGAAGCGGTATATGAGCAGTTCTTC
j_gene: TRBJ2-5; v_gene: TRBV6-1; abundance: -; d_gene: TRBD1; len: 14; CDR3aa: CASRAPGGWETQYF; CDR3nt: TGTGCCAGCAGGGCCCCAGGGGGATGGGAGACCCAGTACTTC
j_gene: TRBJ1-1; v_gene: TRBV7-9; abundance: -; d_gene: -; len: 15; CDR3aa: CASSLRPEVNTEAFF; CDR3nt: TGTGCCAGCAGCTTAAGACCCGAAGTGAACACTGAAGCTTTCTTT
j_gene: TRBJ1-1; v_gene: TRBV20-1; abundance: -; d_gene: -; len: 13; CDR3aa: CSAWGFGNTEAFF; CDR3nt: TGCAGTGCTTGGGGTTTTGGGAACACTGAAGCTTTCTTT
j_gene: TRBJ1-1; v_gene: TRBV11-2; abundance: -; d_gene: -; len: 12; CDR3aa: CASSLQDSEAFF; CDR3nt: TGTGCCAGCAGCTTACAAGACAGTGAAGCTTTCTTT
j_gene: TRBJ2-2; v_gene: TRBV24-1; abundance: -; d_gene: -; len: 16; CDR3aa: CATSRGAGTGTGELFF; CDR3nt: TGTGCCACCAGTCGCGGGGCCGGGACCGGCACCGGGGAGCTGTTTTTT
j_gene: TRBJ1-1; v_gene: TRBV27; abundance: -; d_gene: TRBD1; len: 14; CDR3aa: CASRDRNGNTEAFF; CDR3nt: TGTGCCAGCCGGGACAGAAATGGGAACACTGAAGCTTTCTTT
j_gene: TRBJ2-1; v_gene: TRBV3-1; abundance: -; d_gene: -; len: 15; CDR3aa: CASSQGGIRNNEQFF; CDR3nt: TGTGCCAGCAGCCAGGGCGGGATTCGCAACAATGAGCAGTTCTTC
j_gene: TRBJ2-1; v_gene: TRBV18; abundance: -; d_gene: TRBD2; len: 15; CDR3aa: CASSPHAGAGNEQFF; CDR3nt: TGTGCCAGCTCACCACACGCGGGAGCAGGCAATGAGCAGTTCTTC
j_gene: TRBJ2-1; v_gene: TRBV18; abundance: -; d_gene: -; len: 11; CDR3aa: CASSRDSQQFF; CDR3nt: TGTGCCAGCTCGCGGGACAGTCAGCAGTTCTTC
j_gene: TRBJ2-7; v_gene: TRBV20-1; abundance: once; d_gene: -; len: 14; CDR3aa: CSARDSQSGYEQYF; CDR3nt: TGCAGTGCTAGAGATTCCCAGTCCGGGTACGAGCAGTACTTC
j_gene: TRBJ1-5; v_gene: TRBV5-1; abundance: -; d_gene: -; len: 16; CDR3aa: CASSLNGQGDNQPQHF; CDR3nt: TGCGCCAGCAGCTTGAACGGTCAGGGCGATAATCAGCCCCAGCATTTT
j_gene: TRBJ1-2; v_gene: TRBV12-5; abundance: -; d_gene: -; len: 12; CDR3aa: CASGPGVYGYTF; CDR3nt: TGTGCTAGTGGGCCGGGCGTCTATGGCTACACCTTC
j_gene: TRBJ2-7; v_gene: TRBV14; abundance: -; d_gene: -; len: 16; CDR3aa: CASSQRAGRALSEQYF; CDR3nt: TGTGCCAGCAGCCAAAGGGCGGGAAGGGCCCTGAGTGAGCAGTACTTC
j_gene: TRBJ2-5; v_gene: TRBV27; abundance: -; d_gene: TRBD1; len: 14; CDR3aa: CASSLNRGRETQYF; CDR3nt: TGTGCCAGCAGTTTAAACAGGGGTAGGGAGACCCAGTACTTC
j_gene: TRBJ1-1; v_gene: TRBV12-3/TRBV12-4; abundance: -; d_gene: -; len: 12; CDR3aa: CASSFAQAEAFF; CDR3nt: TGTGCCAGCAGTTTTGCCCAAGCTGAAGCTTTCTTT
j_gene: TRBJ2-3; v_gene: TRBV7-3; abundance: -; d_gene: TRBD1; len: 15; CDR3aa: CASSLTRDRVDTQYF; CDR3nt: TGTGCCAGCAGCTTAACGCGGGACAGGGTAGATACGCAGTATTTT
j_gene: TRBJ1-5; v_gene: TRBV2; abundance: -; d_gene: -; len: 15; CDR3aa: CASGRTGRTNQPQHF; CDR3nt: TGTGCCAGCGGAAGGACCGGGCGGACAAATCAGCCCCAGCATTTT
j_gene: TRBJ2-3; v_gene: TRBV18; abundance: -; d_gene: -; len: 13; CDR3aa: CASSPRQEDTQYF; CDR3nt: TGTGCCAGCTCACCCCGACAGGAGGATACGCAGTATTTT
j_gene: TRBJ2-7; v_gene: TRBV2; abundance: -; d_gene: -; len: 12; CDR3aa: CASGGRNAGQYF; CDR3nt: TGTGCCAGCGGCGGACGGAACGCCGGGCAGTACTTC
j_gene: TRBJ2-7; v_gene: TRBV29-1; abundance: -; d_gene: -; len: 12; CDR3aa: CSVKTASYEQYF; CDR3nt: TGCAGCGTTAAGACGGCCTCCTACGAGCAGTACTTC
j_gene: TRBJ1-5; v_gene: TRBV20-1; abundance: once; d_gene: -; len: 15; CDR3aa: CSARVSAGSNQPQHF; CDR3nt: TGCAGTGCTAGAGTTTCTGCGGGCTCCAATCAGCCCCAGCATTTT
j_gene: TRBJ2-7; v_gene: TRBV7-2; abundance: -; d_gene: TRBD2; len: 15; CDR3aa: CASSPGLAFGYEQYF; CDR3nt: TGTGCCAGCAGCCCAGGACTAGCCTTCGGTTACGAGCAGTACTTC
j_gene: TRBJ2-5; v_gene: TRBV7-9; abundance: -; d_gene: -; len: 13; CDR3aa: CASTVSSKWIQYF; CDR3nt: TGTGCCAGCACCGTTAGCTCTAAGTGGATCCAGTACTTC
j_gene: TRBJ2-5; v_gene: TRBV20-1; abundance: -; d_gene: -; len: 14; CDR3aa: CSAGGASGKETQYF; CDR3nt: TGCAGTGCTGGGGGGGCTAGCGGCAAAGAGACCCAGTACTTC
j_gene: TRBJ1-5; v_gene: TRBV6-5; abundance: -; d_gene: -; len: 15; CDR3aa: CASSYSAGQNQPQHF; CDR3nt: TGTGCCAGCAGTTACTCGGCAGGGCAAAATCAGCCCCAGCATTTT
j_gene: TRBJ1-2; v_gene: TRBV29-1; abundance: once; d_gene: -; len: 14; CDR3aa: CSADAGIGNYGYTF; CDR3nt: TGCAGCGCCGACGCGGGCATAGGGAACTATGGCTACACCTTC
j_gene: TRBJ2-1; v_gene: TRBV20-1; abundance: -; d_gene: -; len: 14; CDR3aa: CSAEGGRGHNEQFF; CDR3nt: TGCAGTGCTGAGGGGGGGCGGGGTCACAATGAGCAGTTCTTC
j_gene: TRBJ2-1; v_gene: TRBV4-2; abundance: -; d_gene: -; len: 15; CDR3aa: CASSQDWAPYNEQLF; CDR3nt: TGTGCCAGCAGCCAAGACTGGGCTCCCTACAATGAGCAGCTCTTC
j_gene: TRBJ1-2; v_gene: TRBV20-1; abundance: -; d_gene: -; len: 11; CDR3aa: CSASLGNGYTF; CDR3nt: TGCAGTGCTAGTTTGGGTAACGGCTACACCTTC
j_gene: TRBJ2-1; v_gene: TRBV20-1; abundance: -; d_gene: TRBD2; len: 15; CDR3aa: CSASRWVSGRLEQFF; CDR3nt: TGCAGTGCTAGTCGGTGGGTTAGCGGGAGATTAGAGCAGTTCTTC
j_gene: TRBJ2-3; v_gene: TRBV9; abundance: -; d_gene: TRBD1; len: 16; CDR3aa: CASSVFQGQGTDTQYF; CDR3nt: TGTGCCAGCAGCGTTTTTCAGGGACAGGGAACAGATACGCAGTATTTT
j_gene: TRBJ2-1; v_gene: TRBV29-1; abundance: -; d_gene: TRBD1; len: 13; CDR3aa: CSVEAGGKYEQFF; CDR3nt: TGCAGCGTTGAGGCAGGGGGCAAATATGAGCAGTTCTTC
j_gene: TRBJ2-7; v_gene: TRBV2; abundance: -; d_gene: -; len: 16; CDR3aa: CANSRAVGTLSYEQYF; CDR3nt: TGTGCCAACTCCCGGGCGGTGGGGACTTTGTCCTACGAGCAGTACTTC
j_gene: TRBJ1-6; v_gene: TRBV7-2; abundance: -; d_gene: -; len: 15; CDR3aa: CASSLGGGWNSPLHF; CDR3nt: TGTGCCAGCAGCTTGGGTGGGGGATGGAATTCACCCCTCCACTTT
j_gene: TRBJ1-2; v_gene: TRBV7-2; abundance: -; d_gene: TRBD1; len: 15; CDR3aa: CASSPQKTGSFGYTF; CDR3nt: TGTGCCAGCAGCCCTCAAAAGACAGGGTCGTTCGGCTACACCTTC
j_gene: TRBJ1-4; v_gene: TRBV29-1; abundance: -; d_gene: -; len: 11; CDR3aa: CSVSSTGKLFF; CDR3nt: TGCAGCGTTAGTTCGACCGGAAAACTGTTTTTT